The sequence of this TCR beta chain was determined in a study of cytomegalovirus exposure and HLA in healthy donors. Study findings and constraints: Overall, approximately 150 TCR beta chains were annotated as cytomegalovirus-associated. A later analysis showed TCR association rates differing by HLA locus, peaking at DRB1 and lowest at HLA-C. TCR beta sequences reportedly predicted most subjects' HLA-A and HLA-B alleles accurately.

The PCR contained 60 Vbeta and 13 Jbeta primers. Profiling relied on immunoSEQ multiplex PCR, and the TCRdb table lists in-frame clones only, not all of them. This sample has approximately 130,000 clones, with 75% found just once. As to this clone: Antigen: not known.

CDR3 size: 14 residues. Germline V gene sequence: CDR1 GTSNPN, CDR2 SVGIG (reference sequence). The germline V and J ends were trimmed by 5 bases and 0 bases, with 13 bases remaining between them. This chain uses TRBV30 with TRBJ1-1; possibly TRBD1 for D (5 bases). The source material was PBMCs. The sequence derives from a woman aged 40 to 50 in good health and CMV-seropositive. The CDR3 here is CAWDTGTMNTEAFF. CDR3 bases: TGTGCCTGGGACACCGGGACTATGAACACTGAAGCTTTCTTT.